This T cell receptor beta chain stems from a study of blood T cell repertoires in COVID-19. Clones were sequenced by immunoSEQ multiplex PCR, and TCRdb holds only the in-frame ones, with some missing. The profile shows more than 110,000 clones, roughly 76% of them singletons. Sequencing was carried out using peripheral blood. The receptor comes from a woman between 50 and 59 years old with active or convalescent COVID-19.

The CDR3 loop is CASSPRMTGQGTIYF. The DNA for the CDR3 is TGCGCCAGCAGCCCACGCATGACAGGGCAAGGGACCATATATTTT. The chain combines TRBV4-3 with TRBJ1-3; 7 positions match TRBD1. The germline CDR1 and CDR2 sequences are LGHNA and YSLEER. The V segment lost 4 bases and the J segment 10 bases; nucleotides outside the gene matches: 13. The CDR3 has 15 amino acids.